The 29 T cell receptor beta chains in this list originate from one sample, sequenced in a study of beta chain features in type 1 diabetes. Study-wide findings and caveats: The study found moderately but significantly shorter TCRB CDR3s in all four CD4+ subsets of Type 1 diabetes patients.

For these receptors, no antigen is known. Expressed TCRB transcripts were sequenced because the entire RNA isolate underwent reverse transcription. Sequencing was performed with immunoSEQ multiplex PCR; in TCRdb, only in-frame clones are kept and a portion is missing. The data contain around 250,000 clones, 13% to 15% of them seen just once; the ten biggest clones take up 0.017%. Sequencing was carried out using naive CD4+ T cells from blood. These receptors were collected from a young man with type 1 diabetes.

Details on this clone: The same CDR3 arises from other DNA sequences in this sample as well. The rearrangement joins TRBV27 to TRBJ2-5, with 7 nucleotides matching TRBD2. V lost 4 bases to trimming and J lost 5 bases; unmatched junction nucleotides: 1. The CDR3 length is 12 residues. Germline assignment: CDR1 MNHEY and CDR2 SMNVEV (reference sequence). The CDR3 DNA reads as TGTGCCAGCAGTTCGCGGGGGGAGACCCAGTACTTC. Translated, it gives CASSSRGETQYF.

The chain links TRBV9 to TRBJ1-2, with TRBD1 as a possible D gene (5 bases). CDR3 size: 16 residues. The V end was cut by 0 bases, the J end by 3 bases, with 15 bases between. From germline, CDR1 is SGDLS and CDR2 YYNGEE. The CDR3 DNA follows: TGTGCCAGCAGCGTAGCTGGGGGGACGTGGGACTATGGCTACACCTTC. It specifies CASSVAGGTWDYGYTF.

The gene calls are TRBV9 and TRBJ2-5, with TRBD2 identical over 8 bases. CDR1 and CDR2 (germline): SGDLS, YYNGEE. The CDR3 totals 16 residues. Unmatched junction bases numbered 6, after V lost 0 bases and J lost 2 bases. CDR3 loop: CASSVGVAGLQETQYF. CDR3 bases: TGTGCCAGCAGCGTAGGAGTAGCGGGATTACAAGAGACCCAGTACTTC.

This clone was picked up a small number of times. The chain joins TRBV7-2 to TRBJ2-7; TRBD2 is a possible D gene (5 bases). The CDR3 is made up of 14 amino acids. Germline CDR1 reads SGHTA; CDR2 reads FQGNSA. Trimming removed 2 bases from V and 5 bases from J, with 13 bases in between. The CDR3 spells CASSLNAGRHEQYF. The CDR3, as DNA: TGTGCCAGCAGCTTAAATGCGGGCCGACACGAGCAGTACTTC.

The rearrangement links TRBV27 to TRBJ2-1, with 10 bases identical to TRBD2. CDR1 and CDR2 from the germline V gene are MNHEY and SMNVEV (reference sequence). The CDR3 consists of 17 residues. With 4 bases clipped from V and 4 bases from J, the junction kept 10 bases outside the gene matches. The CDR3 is CASSSSLLAGRYNEQFF. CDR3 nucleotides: TGTGCCAGCAGTTCCTCTTTACTAGCGGGAAGGTACAATGAGCAGTTCTTC.

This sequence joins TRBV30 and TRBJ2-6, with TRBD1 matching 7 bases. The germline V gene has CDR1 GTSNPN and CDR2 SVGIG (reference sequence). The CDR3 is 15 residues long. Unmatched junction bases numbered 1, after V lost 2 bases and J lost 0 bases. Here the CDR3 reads CAWSRTGSGANVLTF. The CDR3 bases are TGTGCCTGGAGTAGGACAGGCTCTGGGGCCAACGTCCTGACTTTC.

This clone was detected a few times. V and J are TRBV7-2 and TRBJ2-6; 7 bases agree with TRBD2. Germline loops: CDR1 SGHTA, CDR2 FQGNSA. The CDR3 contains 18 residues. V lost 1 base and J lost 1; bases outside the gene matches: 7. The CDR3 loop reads CASSLGWGGHSGANVLTF. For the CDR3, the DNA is TGTGCCAGCAGCTTAGGCTGGGGAGGGCATTCTGGGGCCAACGTCCTGACTTTC. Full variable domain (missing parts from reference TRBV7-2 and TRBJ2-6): GAGVSQSPSNKVTEKGKDVELRCDPISGHTALYWYRQSLGQGLEFLIYFQGNSAPDKSGLPSDRFSAERTGGSVSTLTIQRTQQEDSAVYLCASSLGWGGHSGANVLTFGAGSRLTVL.

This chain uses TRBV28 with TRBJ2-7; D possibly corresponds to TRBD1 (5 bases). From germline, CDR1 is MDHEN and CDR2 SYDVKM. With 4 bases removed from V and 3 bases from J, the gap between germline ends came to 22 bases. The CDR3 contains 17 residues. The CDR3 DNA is TGTGCCAGCAGTTCTACCCCGCTGCTATCACAGGACTACGAGCAGTACTTC. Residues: CASSSTPLLSQDYEQYF.

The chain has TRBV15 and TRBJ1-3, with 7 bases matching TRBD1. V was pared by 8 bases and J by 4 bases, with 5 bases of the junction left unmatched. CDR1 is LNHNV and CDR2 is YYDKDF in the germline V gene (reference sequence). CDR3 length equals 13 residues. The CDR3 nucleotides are TGTGCCACCGAGACGGACAGGGGAAACACCATATATTTT. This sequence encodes CATETDRGNTIYF. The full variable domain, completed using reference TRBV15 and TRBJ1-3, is DAMVIQNPRYQVTQFGKPVTLSCSQTLNHNVMYWYQQKSSQAPKLLFHYYDKDFNNEADTPDNFQSRRPNTSFCFLDIRSPGLGDTAMYLCATETDRGNTIYFGEGSWLTVV.

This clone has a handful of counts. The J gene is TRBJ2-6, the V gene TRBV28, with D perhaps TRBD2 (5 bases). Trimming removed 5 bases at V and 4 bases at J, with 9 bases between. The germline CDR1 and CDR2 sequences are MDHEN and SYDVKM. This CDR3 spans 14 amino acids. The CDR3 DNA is TGTGCCAGCAGTCAGACTACCGGGGCCAACGTCCTGACTTTC. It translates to CASSQTTGANVLTF.

Written as DNA, the CDR3 is TGTGCCAGCAGCTTATTCTGGACTAGCGGCACAGATACGCAGTATTTT. Translation gives CASSLFWTSGTDTQYF. The gene calls are TRBV7-9 and TRBJ2-3, with 9 positions matching TRBD2. The junction had 4 bases not matched to a gene; V was cut back by 2 bases and J by 1 base. The CDR3 is made up of 16 amino acids. Looked up from germline, CDR1 is SEHNR and CDR2 is FQNEAQ (reference sequence).

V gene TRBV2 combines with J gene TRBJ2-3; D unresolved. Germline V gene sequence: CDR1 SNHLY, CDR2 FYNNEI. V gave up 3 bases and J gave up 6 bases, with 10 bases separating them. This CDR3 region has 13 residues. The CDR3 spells CASSENLRDTQYF. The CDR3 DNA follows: TGTGCCAGCAGTGAGAACTTACGGGATACGCAGTATTTT. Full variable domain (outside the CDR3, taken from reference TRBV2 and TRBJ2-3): EPEVTQTPSHQVTQMGQEVILRCVPISNHLYFYWYRQILGQKVEFLVSFYNNEISEKSEIFDDQFSVERPDGSNFTLKIRSTKLEDSAMYFCASSENLRDTQYFGPGTRLTVL.

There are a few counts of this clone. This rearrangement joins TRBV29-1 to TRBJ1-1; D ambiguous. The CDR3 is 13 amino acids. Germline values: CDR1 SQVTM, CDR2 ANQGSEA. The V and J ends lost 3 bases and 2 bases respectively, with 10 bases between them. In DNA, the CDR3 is TGCAGCGTTGATGCGGGCCTCAACACTGAAGCTTTCTTT. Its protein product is CSVDAGLNTEAFF.

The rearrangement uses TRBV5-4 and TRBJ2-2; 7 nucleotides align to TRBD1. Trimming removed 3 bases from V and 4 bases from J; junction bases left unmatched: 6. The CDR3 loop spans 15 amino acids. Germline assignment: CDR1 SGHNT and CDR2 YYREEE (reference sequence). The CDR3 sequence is CASSSYRGSTGELFF. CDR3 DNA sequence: TGTGCCAGCAGCTCGTACAGGGGCTCCACCGGGGAGCTGTTTTTT. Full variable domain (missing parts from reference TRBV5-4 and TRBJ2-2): ETGVTQSPTHLIKTRGQQVTLRCSSQSGHNTVSWYQQALGQGPQFIFQYYREEENGRGNFPPRFSGLQFPNYSSELNVNALELDDSALYLCASSSYRGSTGELFFGEGSRLTVL.

In DNA form, the CDR3 reads TGTGCCAGCAGTCCCAAAACAGGGGATGAGCAGTTCTTC. This codes for CASSPKTGDEQFF. The chain is built from TRBV25-1 and TRBJ2-1, with 7 bases that match TRBD1. The V segment lost 5 bases and the J segment 8 bases; nucleotides outside the gene matches: 6. This CDR3 contains 13 residues. Germline CDR1 MGHDK, CDR2 SYGVNS.

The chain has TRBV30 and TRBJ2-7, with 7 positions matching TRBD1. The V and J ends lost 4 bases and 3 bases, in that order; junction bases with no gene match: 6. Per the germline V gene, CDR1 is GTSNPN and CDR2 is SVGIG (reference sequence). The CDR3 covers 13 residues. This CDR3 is CAWTTGPNYEQYF. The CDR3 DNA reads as TGTGCCTGGACGACAGGGCCGAACTACGAGCAGTACTTC.

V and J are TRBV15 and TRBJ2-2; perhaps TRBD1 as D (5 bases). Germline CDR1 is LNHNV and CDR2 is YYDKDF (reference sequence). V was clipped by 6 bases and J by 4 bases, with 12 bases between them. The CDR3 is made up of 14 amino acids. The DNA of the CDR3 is TGTGCCACCAGAGACAGTAGGCGCACCGGGGAGCTGTTTTTT. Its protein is CATRDSRRTGELFF.

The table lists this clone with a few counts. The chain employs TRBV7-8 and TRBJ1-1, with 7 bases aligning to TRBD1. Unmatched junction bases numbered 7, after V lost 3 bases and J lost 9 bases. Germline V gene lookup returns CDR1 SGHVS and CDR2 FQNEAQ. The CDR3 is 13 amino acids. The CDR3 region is CASSFSRDSQAFF. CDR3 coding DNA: TGTGCCAGCAGCTTCTCACGGGACAGCCAAGCTTTCTTT.

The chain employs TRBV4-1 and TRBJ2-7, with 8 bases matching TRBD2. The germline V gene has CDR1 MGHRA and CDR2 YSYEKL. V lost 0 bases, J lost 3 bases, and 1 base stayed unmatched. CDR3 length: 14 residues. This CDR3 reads CASSQESGSYEQYF. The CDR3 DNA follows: TGCGCCAGCAGCCAAGAAAGCGGGAGCTACGAGCAGTACTTC.

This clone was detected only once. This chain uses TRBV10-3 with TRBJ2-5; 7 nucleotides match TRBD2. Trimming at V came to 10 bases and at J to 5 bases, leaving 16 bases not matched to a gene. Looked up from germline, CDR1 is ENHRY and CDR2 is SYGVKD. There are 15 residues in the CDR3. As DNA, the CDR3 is TGTGCCACCACCTCAGGCGGGAGAGTCGGGGAGACCCAGTACTTC. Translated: CATTSGGRVGETQYF.

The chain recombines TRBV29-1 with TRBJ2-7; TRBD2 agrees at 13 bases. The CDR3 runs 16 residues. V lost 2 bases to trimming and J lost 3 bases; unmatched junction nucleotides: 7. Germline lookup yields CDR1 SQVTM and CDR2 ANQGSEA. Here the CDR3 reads CSVENRTSGSRYEQYF. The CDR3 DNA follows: TGCAGCGTTGAAAACCGGACTAGCGGGAGCCGCTACGAGCAGTACTTC.

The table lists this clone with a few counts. The CDR3 reads CASSLFGTSGNTIYF. Here the CDR3 DNA reads TGTGCCAGCAGCTTGTTCGGTACCTCTGGAAACACCATATATTTT. The chain links TRBV7-9 to TRBJ1-3; D is undetermined. This CDR3 spans 15 amino acids. CDR1 and CDR2 (germline): SEHNR, FQNEAQ (reference sequence). Trimming pared 3 bases from V and 0 bases from J, leaving 9 bases between.

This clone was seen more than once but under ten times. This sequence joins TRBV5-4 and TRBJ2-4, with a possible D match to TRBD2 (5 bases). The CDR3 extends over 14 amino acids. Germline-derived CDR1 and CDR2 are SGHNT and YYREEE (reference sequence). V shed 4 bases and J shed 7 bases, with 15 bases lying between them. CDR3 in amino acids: CASSEATRGNIQYF. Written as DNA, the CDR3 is TGTGCCAGCAGCGAAGCGACCCGCGGGAACATTCAGTACTTC.

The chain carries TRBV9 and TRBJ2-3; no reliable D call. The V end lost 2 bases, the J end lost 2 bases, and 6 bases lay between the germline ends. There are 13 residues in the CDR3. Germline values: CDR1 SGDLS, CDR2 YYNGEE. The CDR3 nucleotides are TGTGCCAGCAGCGTCACTTACACAGATACGCAGTATTTT. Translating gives CASSVTYTDTQYF.

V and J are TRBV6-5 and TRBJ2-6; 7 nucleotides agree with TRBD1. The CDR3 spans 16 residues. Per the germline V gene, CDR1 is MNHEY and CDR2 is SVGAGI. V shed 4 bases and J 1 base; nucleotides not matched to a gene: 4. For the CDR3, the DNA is TGTGCCAGCAGTTCCTTACAGGGGTCTGGGGCCAACGTCCTGACTTTC. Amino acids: CASSSLQGSGANVLTF.

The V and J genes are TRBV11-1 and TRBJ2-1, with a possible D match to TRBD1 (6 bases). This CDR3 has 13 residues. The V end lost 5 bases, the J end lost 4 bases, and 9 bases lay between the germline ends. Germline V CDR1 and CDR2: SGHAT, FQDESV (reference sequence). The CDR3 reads CASSRGQYNEQFF. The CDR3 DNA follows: TGTGCCAGCAGCCGAGGACAGTACAATGAGCAGTTCTTC.

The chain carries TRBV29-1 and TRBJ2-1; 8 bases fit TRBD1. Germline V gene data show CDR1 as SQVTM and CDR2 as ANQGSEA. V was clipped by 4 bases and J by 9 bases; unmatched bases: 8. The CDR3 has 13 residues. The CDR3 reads CSVAGTGGLEQFF. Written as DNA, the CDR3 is TGCAGCGTTGCCGGGACAGGAGGGCTTGAGCAGTTCTTC.

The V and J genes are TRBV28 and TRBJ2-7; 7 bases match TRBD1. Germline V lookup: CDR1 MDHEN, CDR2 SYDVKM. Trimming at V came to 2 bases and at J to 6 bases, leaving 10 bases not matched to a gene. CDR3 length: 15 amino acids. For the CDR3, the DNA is TGTGCCAGCAGTTTAATTTACTTCAGGGACAGCGAGCAGTACTTC. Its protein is CASSLIYFRDSEQYF.

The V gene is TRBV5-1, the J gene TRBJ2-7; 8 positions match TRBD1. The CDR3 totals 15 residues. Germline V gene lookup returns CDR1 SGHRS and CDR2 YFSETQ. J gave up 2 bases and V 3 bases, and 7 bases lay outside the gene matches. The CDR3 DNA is TGCGCCAGCAGCTGGGGGACAGGTGAACCCTACGAGCAGTACTTC. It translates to CASSWGTGEPYEQYF.